This entry features one T cell receptor beta chain sequence. Its target is unknown. The CDR3 extends over 14 amino acids. CDR1 is LNHDA and CDR2 is SQIVND in the germline V gene (reference sequence). V lost 7 bases to trimming and J lost 6 bases, with 19 bases between them. Each CDR3 protein gets one entry after TCRdb re-called the 5' RACE reads with MiXCR. The table lists approximately 490,000 distinct CDR3 sequences, roughly 20% of them singletons, with under 15% in the top ten. These data come from a study of T-cell memory formation after mild COVID-19. The study, taken as a whole, reports: Contracting CD4+ clones sat mainly in CM and EM; CD8+ in EMRA. Contracting clones, day 15 to 85, had balanced CD4/CD8, and later expanders favored CD4+.

V usage is TRBV19 and J usage is TRBJ2-7; perhaps TRBD2 as D (6 bases). This sequence originates from an adult woman who had mild COVID-19 (a few samples of this study predate the infection). Cell type and time point are not known. Material: PBMCs or a T cell subset sorted from them (not recorded which). This CDR3 reads CASTERAAGLEQYF. For the CDR3, the DNA is TGTGCCAGTACCGAACGAGCGGCGGGGCTCGAGCAGTACTTC.